Only a few counts were recorded for the clone carrying this TCR beta chain. The antigen remains undetermined. Tumor tissue was taken before any definitive surgery or chemotherapy was given. This entry comes from a study of high-grade serous ovarian cancer treatment subgroups. Turning to the study itself: On average, roughly 14,000 reads and roughly 7,000 unique TCR beta rearrangements were obtained per sample.

Sequenced by immunoSEQ multiplex PCR; TCRdb stores in-frame clones only, minus some. The sample includes about 40,000 clones, around 80% of them seen just once. The study's findings and limits: Different patients shared almost no repertoire; same-patient tumors shared about 0.11 to 0.79. TCR clonal relatedness correlated positively with neoantigen level.

V shed 5 bases, J shed 4 bases, and the junction held 4 bases outside the gene matches. Germline loops: CDR1 SGHTA, CDR2 FQGNSA. The CDR3 runs to 15 residues. This receptor was obtained from a human donor with high-grade serous ovarian cancer. Sequenced material: tumor tissue. The V gene is TRBV7-2, the J gene TRBJ2-1, with 11 positions matching TRBD2. This CDR3 is CASSRTSGPYNEQFF. The CDR3 region has the DNA TGTGCCAGCAGCCGGACTAGCGGGCCTTACAATGAGCAGTTCTTC. The complete variable domain, with remaining parts taken from reference TRBV7-2 and TRBJ2-1, reads GAGVSQSPSNKVTEKGKDVELRCDPISGHTALYWYRQSLGQGLEFLIYFQGNSAPDKSGLPSDRFSAERTGGSVSTLTIQRTQQEDSAVYLCASSRTSGPYNEQFFGPGTRLTVL.